The 24 T cell receptor beta chains given below trace back to one sample, sequenced in a study of regulatory T cells in long-lasting Graves disease. Documented time point: persistent/refractory GD, antithyroid drugs over 5 years with positive TRAb. PBMC RNA was the source of the TCR library. Libraries of TCR beta came from iRepertoire HTBI primers plus Arm-PCR of CDR3 regions. TCRdb redid the calling of the multiplex PCR reads with MiXCR, one entry per CDR3 protein. The profile shows 600,000 to 850,000 distinct CDR3 sequences, 25% to 30% of them singletons. The specimen was peripheral blood mononuclear cells (PBMCs), collected when the disease was refractory, from a patient treated with antithyroid drugs. The receptors derive from a female donor with Graves disease.

The rearrangement joins TRBV6-1 to TRBJ1-6, with D hard to call. Between the trimmed V and J ends, which lost 8 bases and 0 bases, there was a span of 11 bases. CDR3 length: 15 amino acids. CDR1 is MNHNS, CDR2 SASEGT, per germline. The CDR3 region is CASVVWSSYNSPLHF. CDR3 DNA: TGTGCCAGCGTTGTTTGGAGCTCCTATAATTCACCCCTCCACTTT.

In this sample, this clonotype turned up many times. V and J are TRBV28 and TRBJ2-7; 10 positions match TRBD1. The CDR3 is made up of 14 amino acids. CDR1 MDHEN and CDR2 SYDVKM come from the germline V gene. After removal of 7 bases from V and 5 bases from J, the junction contained 8 bases not matched to a gene. CDR3 residues: CASKPDRGFHEQYF. CDR3 sequence (DNA): TGTGCCAGCAAACCGGACAGGGGGTTTCACGAGCAGTACTTC.

This clonotype was counted only a few times. The rearrangement links TRBV6-1 to TRBJ2-7; a weak D match, TRBD1 (6 bases). V lost 7 bases and J lost 0, with 10 bases in between. CDR3 length: 13 amino acids. From germline, CDR1 is MNHNS and CDR2 SASEGT. CDR3 nucleotides: TGTGCCAGCATGGGGGCGGGCTCCTACGAGCAGTACTTC. Translated, it gives CASMGAGSYEQYF.

This clonotype has more than one count but fewer than ten. This rearrangement joins TRBV10-1 to TRBJ2-7; D remains ambiguous. Between the trimmed V and J ends, which lost 2 bases and 0 bases, there was a span of 8 bases. Germline lookup yields CDR1 WNHNN and CDR2 SYGVQD (reference sequence). The CDR3 is 14 amino acids. CDR3: CASSETKNSYEQYF. The CDR3 bases are TGCGCCAGCAGTGAGACTAAAAACTCCTACGAGCAGTACTTC.

This clonotype was seen a few times. The rearrangement joins TRBV27 to TRBJ1-3; D not resolved. The V and J ends lost 5 bases and 2 bases respectively, with 13 bases between them. CDR3 size: 15 residues. Germline values: CDR1 MNHEY, CDR2 SMNVEV (reference sequence). The CDR3 is CASSKKAGAGNTIYF. CDR3 bases: TGTGCCAGCAGTAAAAAGGCAGGCGCTGGAAACACCATATATTTT.

This clonotype was counted between two and nine times. The chain joins TRBV12-3 or TRBV12-4 to TRBJ1-2, with TRBD1 matching over 7 bases. V shed 6 bases, J shed 7 bases, and the junction held 8 bases outside the gene matches. The CDR3 has 13 amino acids. The CDR3 DNA follows: TGTGCCAGCAGCTTGCTACAGGGGCCTGGCTACACCTTC. It encodes CASSLLQGPGYTF.

The chain is built from TRBV5-1 and TRBJ1-2; 7 nucleotides align to TRBD1. Germline values: CDR1 SGHRS, CDR2 YFSETQ. With 0 bases clipped from V and 9 bases from J, the junction kept 14 bases outside the gene matches. The CDR3 is made up of 16 amino acids. In DNA, the CDR3 is TGCGCCAGCAGCTTGGAGGCAAGACAGGGATCGTATAGCTACACCTTC. Encoded protein: CASSLEARQGSYSYTF.

This clonotype was seen a few times. The chain is built from TRBV20-1 and TRBJ2-7; D possibly corresponds to TRBD1 (6 bases). The V gene's germline CDR1 is DFQATT and CDR2 SNEGSKA (reference sequence). Between the trimmed V and J ends, which lost 4 bases and 1 base, there was a span of 11 bases. This CDR3 spans 13 amino acids. CDR3 loop: CSATGDTSYEQYF. In DNA form, the CDR3 reads TGCAGTGCTACAGGGGACACATCCTACGAGCAGTACTTC.

This clonotype has just a few counts. The V gene is TRBV6-5, the J gene TRBJ2-7; D ambiguous. There are 12 residues in the CDR3. The ends were cut back, 2 bases at V and 7 bases at J, with 9 bases in the middle. Germline lookup yields CDR1 MNHEY and CDR2 SVGAGI. DNA of the CDR3: TGTGCCAGCAGTTACCCCTTTACGGAGCAGTACTTC. Its translation: CASSYPFTEQYF.

This clonotype has only a few counts. J is TRBJ2-3 and V is TRBV15; tentative D call: TRBD2 (6 bases). Trimming stripped 3 bases from V and 4 bases from J, with 14 bases between. CDR3 length: 15 residues. Germline assignment: CDR1 LNHNV and CDR2 YYDKDF (reference sequence). CDR3 residues: CATSSSPRESDTQYF. CDR3 DNA sequence: TGTGCCACCAGCAGTTCGCCACGGGAGTCAGATACGCAGTATTTT.

In this sample, this clonotype turned up a few times. The chain combines TRBV19 with TRBJ1-1, with 7 bases matching TRBD1. Germline V gene data show CDR1 as LNHDA and CDR2 as SQIVND (reference sequence). CDR3 length equals 13 residues. V was clipped by 10 bases and J by 0 bases; unmatched bases: 5. The CDR3 DNA follows: TGTGCCACGGGAGGACAGGTGAACACTGAAGCTTTCTTT. Amino acid sequence: CATGGQVNTEAFF.

The chain has TRBV30 and TRBJ1-5; D not certain. From germline, CDR1 is GTSNPN and CDR2 SVGIG (reference sequence). CDR3 length equals 14 residues. The V and J ends lost 7 bases and 2 bases respectively, with 15 bases between them. The CDR3 sequence: CASSAVDGNQPQHF. CDR3 bases: TGTGCCTCCTCGGCGGTGGATGGCAATCAGCCCCAGCATTTT.

The chain combines TRBV20-1 with TRBJ1-6; TRBD1 aligns across 8 bases. Germline CDR1 and CDR2: DFQATT and SNEGSKA (reference sequence). The CDR3 contains 10 residues. The ends lost 5 bases at V and 16 bases at J; junction bases unmatched: 4. CDR3 DNA: TGCAGTGCTGCGACAGGGGTTCTCCACTTT. Encoded protein: CSAATGVLHF.

This clonotype was detected only a few times. The rearrangement joins TRBV20-1 to TRBJ1-2; 7 bases fit TRBD1. CDR3 size: 13 residues. The ends lost 3 bases at V and 5 bases at J; junction bases unmatched: 6. Germline assignment: CDR1 DFQATT and CDR2 SNEGSKA (reference sequence). The CDR3 protein is CSARDRITYGYTF. The CDR3 DNA reads TGCAGTGCTAGGGACAGGATAACGTATGGCTACACCTTC.

This chain connects TRBV19 to TRBJ1-2, with D tentatively TRBD1 (6 bases). The ends were cut back, 2 bases at V and 4 bases at J, with 14 bases in the middle. The CDR3 sequence is 15 residues long. CDR1 and CDR2 (germline): LNHDA, SQIVND (reference sequence). CDR3 sequence reads: CASSISTGTPYGYTF. The CDR3 region has the DNA TGTGCCAGTAGTATATCTACCGGGACACCCTATGGCTACACCTTC.

V usage is TRBV15 and J usage is TRBJ1-2, with TRBD1 matching over 9 bases. This CDR3 has 16 amino acids. Germline values: CDR1 LNHNV, CDR2 YYDKDF (reference sequence). With V trimmed by 0 bases and J by 5 bases, 7 bases remained unmatched. Here the CDR3 DNA reads TGTGCCACCAGCAGAGATTCCCCCGGGACAGGGTATGGCTACACCTTC. The encoded protein is CATSRDSPGTGYGYTF.

V usage is TRBV20-1 and J usage is TRBJ2-5; D perhaps matches TRBD2 (6 bases). CDR1 DFQATT and CDR2 SNEGSKA come from the germline V gene (reference sequence). V was trimmed by 6 bases and J by 5 bases, leaving 16 bases between them. The CDR3 consists of 13 residues. CDR3 sequence (DNA): TGCAGTGCCGCTGTCGAAGGGAGGGAGACCCAGTACTTC. It translates to CSAAVEGRETQYF.

This clonotype was found a few times. This chain connects TRBV30 to TRBJ2-7; maybe TRBD1 (6 bases). The CDR3 runs to 12 residues. Trimming stripped 3 bases from V and 5 bases from J, with 11 bases between. Germline V gives CDR1 GTSNPN, CDR2 SVGIG (reference sequence). In nucleotides, the CDR3 is TGTGCCTGGAGGGACAGTGGGAACGAGCAGTACTTC. Translated, it gives CAWRDSGNEQYF. Filled out from reference TRBV30 and TRBJ2-7, the complete variable domain reads SQTIHQWPATLVQPVGSPLSLECTVEGTSNPNLYWYRQAAGRGLQLLFYSVGIGQISSEVPQNLSASRPQDRQFILSSKKLLLSDSGFYLCAWRDSGNEQYFGPGTRLTVT.

The chain uses TRBV19 and TRBJ1-5; D ambiguous. The CDR3 length is 15 residues. Germline CDR1 and CDR2: LNHDA and SQIVND (reference sequence). V was pared by 0 bases and J by 0 bases, with 6 bases between. The CDR3 loop reads CASSIDRDSNQPQHF. CDR3 DNA: TGTGCCAGTAGTATAGATCGCGATAGCAATCAGCCCCAGCATTTT.

Ten or more counts support this clonotype. This chain links TRBV28 with TRBJ1-2; 10 bases line up with TRBD1. The CDR3 has 18 amino acids. V was pared by 2 bases and J by 6 bases, with 15 bases of the junction left unmatched. CDR1 and CDR2 (germline): MDHEN, SYDVKM. The CDR3 loop reads CASSLTSDRGRLVDGYTF. Here the CDR3 DNA reads TGTGCCAGCAGTTTAACGTCAGACAGGGGGCGCTTAGTAGATGGCTACACCTTC.

This clonotype has just a few counts. CDR3 coding DNA: TGTGCCAGCAGTTACCTAGGAATTGACTATGGCTACACCTTC. It is translated as CASSYLGIDYGYTF. This chain connects TRBV6-5 to TRBJ1-2; D unclear. Germline CDR1 MNHEY, CDR2 SVGAGI. The CDR3 length is 14 residues. Trimming stripped 2 bases from V and 3 bases from J, with 10 bases between.

The CDR3 protein is CASSIAWTEAFF. CDR3 in DNA: TGTGCCAGTAGTATAGCCTGGACTGAAGCTTTCTTT. The chain couples TRBV19 to TRBJ1-1; D is unresolved. V shed 1 base and J shed 5 bases, with 5 bases lying between them. Per germline, CDR1 LNHDA and CDR2 SQIVND (reference sequence). The CDR3 extends over 12 amino acids. The whole variable domain, remainder taken from reference TRBV19 and TRBJ1-1, is DGGITQSPKYLFRKEGQNVTLSCEQNLNHDAMYWYRQDPGQGLRLIYYSQIVNDFQKGDIAEGYSVSREKKESFPLTVTSAQKNPTAFYLCASSIAWTEAFFGQGTRLTVV.

This clonotype was observed a single time. The gene calls are TRBV5-1 and TRBJ2-5; D perhaps matches TRBD1 (6 bases). The CDR3 covers 15 residues. Germline assignment: CDR1 SGHRS and CDR2 YFSETQ. The ends were cut back, 7 bases at V and 2 bases at J, with 18 bases in the middle. The CDR3 spells CASRRVGQKQETQYF. Written as DNA, the CDR3 is TGCGCCAGCCGCCGGGTAGGACAGAAACAAGAGACCCAGTACTTC. Based on the CDR3 plus reference TRBV5-1 and TRBJ2-5, the full variable domain is KAGVTQTPRYLIKTRGQQVTLSCSPISGHRSVSWYQQTPGQGLQFLFEYFSETQRNKGNFPGRFSGRQFSNSRSEMNVSTLELGDSALYLCASRRVGQKQETQYFGPGTRLLVL.

This clonotype has ten or more counts. The chain has TRBV6-1 and TRBJ2-5; the match to TRBD1 covers 7 bases. This CDR3 region has 15 residues. Trimming removed 5 bases from V and 1 base from J; junction bases left unmatched: 7. Germline lookup yields CDR1 MNHNS and CDR2 SASEGT. CDR3 protein: CASSRQGLSQETQYF. The CDR3 DNA is TGTGCCAGCAGTAGACAGGGATTGAGCCAAGAGACCCAGTACTTC.